This passage covers 21 T cell receptor beta chains from one sample sequenced in a study of T cells in Graves' hyperthyroidism and ophthalmopathy. Using RNA transcripts as the source, TCR beta CDR3 regions were amplified. TCR CDR3 underwent first-round RT-PCR with the HTBI primer set. Via MiXCR, TCRdb re-called the multiplex PCR reads, giving one row per CDR3 protein. The data show 610,000 or so distinct CDR3 sequences, 46% seen once. The source material was peripheral blood or thyroid tissue (not recorded which). These TCRs come from a woman between 18 and 30 years old with Graves' hyperthyroidism.

Of note for this clonotype: Sequence at one end of the junction differs from germline and may be a read error. The chain carries TRBV15 and TRBJ1-1; TRBD1 matches 9 bases. Germline CDR1 LNHNV, CDR2 YYDKDF (reference sequence). The CDR3 has 16 amino acids. CDR3 in amino acids: CAASSLTGGENTEAFF. DNA for the CDR3: TGTGCCGCCAGCAGCTTGACAGGGGGAGAGAACACTGAAGCTTTCTTT.

The J gene is TRBJ1-6, the V gene TRBV7-6, with TRBD1 as a possible D gene (5 bases). Germline CDR1 and CDR2: SGHVS and FNYEAQ. V dropped 6 bases and J dropped 7 bases, with 19 bases sitting between them. The CDR3 loop spans 16 amino acids. The CDR3 DNA reads as TGTGCCAGCAGGTACCTCGGGGGGGGGTCGAATTCACCCCTCCACTTT. Translated: CASRYLGGGSNSPLHF.

The rearrangement uses TRBV11-1 and TRBJ2-6; D might be TRBD2 (6 bases). V lost 5 bases to trimming and J lost 1 base, with 12 bases between them. Germline lookup yields CDR1 SGHAT and CDR2 FQDESV (reference sequence). The length of the CDR3 is 16 residues. The CDR3 region is CASSTLAGSGANVLTF. CDR3 bases: TGTGCCAGCAGCACGCTCGCGGGGTCTGGGGCCAACGTCCTGACTTTC.

J is TRBJ2-7 and V is TRBV3-1; unclear D gene. Trimming took off 0 bases at V and 7 bases at J, with 7 bases between the two ends. The CDR3 covers 12 residues. Germline CDR1 reads LGHDT; CDR2 reads YNNKEL (reference sequence). The CDR3 bases are TGTGCCAGCAGCCAAGATATAGGTGAGCAGTACTTC. Amino acid sequence: CASSQDIGEQYF.

Many counts were recorded for this clonotype. This sequence joins TRBV7-2 and TRBJ2-7, with D hard to call. Germline CDR1 SGHTA, CDR2 FQGNSA. The CDR3 covers 15 residues. Trimming left V 0 bases short and J 3 bases short, with 12 bases between. The chain's CDR3 is CASSLAPGAVYEQYF. The CDR3 DNA reads as TGTGCCAGCAGCTTAGCCCCGGGCGCCGTCTACGAGCAGTACTTC.

The J gene is TRBJ2-6, the V gene TRBV5-1; 14 positions agree with TRBD2. The CDR3 extends over 19 amino acids. After removal of 0 bases from V and 2 bases from J, the junction contained 4 bases not matched to a gene. Looked up from germline, CDR1 is SGHRS and CDR2 is YFSETQ. CDR3 coding DNA: TGCGCCAGCAGCTTGGGGACTAGCGGGAGGTTTACTGGGGCCAACGTCCTGACTTTC. It codes for CASSLGTSGRFTGANVLTF.

The chain combines TRBV9 with TRBJ1-3; 10 nucleotides match TRBD1. The CDR3 is 14 residues long. J was trimmed by 8 bases and V by 3 bases; bases with no gene match: 5. Per the germline V gene, CDR1 is SGDLS and CDR2 is YYNGEE. The CDR3 region has the DNA TGTGCCAGCAGCGGAGAGACAGGGGGCGACACCATATATTTT. It specifies CASSGETGGDTIYF.

This clonotype has a count of ten or more. The chain couples TRBV7-2 to TRBJ1-3; D is ambiguous. The CDR3 has 13 amino acids. V was trimmed by 0 bases and J by 3 bases, leaving 3 bases between them. The germline V gene encodes CDR1 SGHTA and CDR2 FQGNSA. The CDR3 sequence: CASSLALGNTIYF. In DNA, the CDR3 is TGTGCCAGCAGCTTAGCTCTTGGAAACACCATATATTTT.

This clonotype appeared a few times. This chain joins TRBV7-2 and TRBJ2-7; 7 nucleotides agree with TRBD2. CDR1 and CDR2 (germline): SGHTA, FQGNSA. This CDR3 is 14 amino acids long. V lost 4 bases to trimming and J lost 0 bases; unmatched junction nucleotides: 3. CDR3 nucleotide sequence: TGTGCCAGCAGCTACGGGGACTACTCCTACGAGCAGTACTTC. It translates to CASSYGDYSYEQYF.

The chain recombines TRBV5-1 with TRBJ1-2; possible D gene TRBD1, 6 bases. The germline V gene encodes CDR1 SGHRS and CDR2 YFSETQ. Trimming took 0 bases from V and 4 from J, leaving 16 bases between them. The CDR3 is 16 residues long. CDR3 amino acids: CASSLASRDTGYGYTF. CDR3 sequence (DNA): TGCGCCAGCAGCTTGGCTTCCAGGGACACGGGCTATGGCTACACCTTC.

The chain joins TRBV7-9 to TRBJ2-7; 13 positions agree with TRBD2. The CDR3 runs to 16 residues. V lost 5 bases and J lost 3; bases outside the gene matches: 7. Germline-derived CDR1 and CDR2 are SEHNR and FQNEAQ (reference sequence). CDR3 region: CASSEGGLAGVYEQYF. The CDR3 region has the DNA TGTGCCAGCAGCGAAGGTGGACTAGCGGGAGTCTACGAGCAGTACTTC.

Notes on this clonotype: A read error may account for a junction end that differs from germline. The V gene is TRBV12-3 or TRBV12-4, the J gene TRBJ1-6, with 7 bases fitting TRBD1. This CDR3 comprises 15 residues. The CDR3 coding sequence is TGTGACAGCAGTTTACCGGGACAGCCTTATTCACCCCTCCACTTT. It codes for CDSSLPGQPYSPLHF.

This clonotype was observed many times. The genes are TRBV5-1 and TRBJ2-3; D is perhaps TRBD2 (5 bases). Looked up from germline, CDR1 is SGHRS and CDR2 is YFSETQ. V was trimmed by 1 base and J by 0 bases, leaving 6 bases between them. This CDR3 comprises 14 residues. In DNA, the CDR3 is TGCGCCAGCAGCTTGACTAGTAGCACAGATACGCAGTATTTT. This encodes CASSLTSSTDTQYF.

This chain uses TRBV7-2 with TRBJ2-1, with 7 nucleotides matching TRBD1. CDR1 SGHTA and CDR2 FQGNSA come from the germline V gene. CDR3 length: 13 amino acids. The junction had 4 bases not matched to a gene; V was cut back by 5 bases and J by 6 bases. CDR3 DNA sequence: TGTGCCAGCAGCGGACAGGTGGGCAATGAGCAGTTCTTC. Translation: CASSGQVGNEQFF.

This rearrangement joins TRBV9 to TRBJ2-1; TRBD1 aligns across 8 bases. V dropped 3 bases and J dropped 0; count of bases not matched to a gene: 8. The CDR3 runs 17 residues. Per the germline V gene, CDR1 is SGDLS and CDR2 is YYNGEE. The CDR3 coding sequence is TGTGCCAGCAGCGCGCTAACAGGGGGGAGCTCCTACAATGAGCAGTTCTTC. Translating it yields CASSALTGGSSYNEQFF. The complete variable domain, with remaining parts taken from reference TRBV9 and TRBJ2-1, reads DSGVTQTPKHLITATGQRVTLRCSPRSGDLSVYWYQQSLDQGLQFLIQYYNGEERAKGNILERFSAQQFPDLHSELNLSSLELGDSALYFCASSALTGGSSYNEQFFGPGTRLTVL.

V usage is TRBV12-3 or TRBV12-4 and J usage is TRBJ1-1; D gene unclear. V gave up 1 base and J gave up 7 bases, with 7 bases separating them. The CDR3 sequence is 12 residues long. The DNA of the CDR3 is TGTGCCAGCAGTTTAGGTGAGGGTGAAGCTTTCTTT. This sequence encodes CASSLGEGEAFF.

The V gene is TRBV7-3, the J gene TRBJ2-7; 10 bases fit TRBD2. The DNA end lines up better with TRBJ2-1; the J call may be wrong. The CDR3 length is 14 residues. Germline V CDR1 and CDR2: SGHTA, FQGTGA. The CDR3, as DNA: TGTGCCAGCGGAGGGCTAGCGGGAGCCGGTGAGCAGTTCTTC. Translation gives CASGGLAGAGEQFF.

This chain connects TRBV13 to TRBJ1-5; TRBD1 is a possible D gene (6 bases). V lost 5 bases and J 2 bases, leaving 13 bases between the germline ends. Germline V lookup: CDR1 PRHDT, CDR2 FYEKMQ (reference sequence). This CDR3 spans 15 amino acids. CDR3 region: CASSKTQGRNQPQHF. In nucleotides, the CDR3 is TGTGCCAGCAGCAAAACACAGGGACGCAATCAGCCCCAGCATTTT. Complete variable domain (other parts from reference TRBV13 and TRBJ1-5): AAGVIQSPRHLIKEKRETATLKCYPIPRHDTVYWYQQGPGQDPQFLISFYEKMQSDKGSIPDRFSAQQFSDYHSELNMSSLELGDSALYFCASSKTQGRNQPQHFGDGTRLSIL.

This clonotype occurred many times. J is TRBJ2-2 and V is TRBV19; the D gene is possibly TRBD1 (6 bases). Germline V CDR1 and CDR2: LNHDA, SQIVND (reference sequence). There are 17 residues in the CDR3. V was cut by 5 bases and J by 0 bases, with 16 bases left in between. The CDR3 here is CASSAAWDTANTGELFF. The CDR3 DNA reads as TGTGCCAGTAGTGCCGCTTGGGACACAGCGAACACCGGGGAGCTGTTTTTT.

This clonotype was counted at least ten times. The chain is built from TRBV29-1 and TRBJ1-1; D uncertain. CDR3 size: 14 residues. The germline gives CDR1 SQVTM, CDR2 ANQGSEA. The ends were cut back, 4 bases at V and 6 bases at J, with 18 bases in the middle. In nucleotides, the CDR3 is TGCAGCGTTGTTGCGATTCCCAACAACGCTGAAGCTTTCTTT. Its protein is CSVVAIPNNAEAFF. The complete variable domain, with remaining parts taken from reference TRBV29-1 and TRBJ1-1, reads SAVISQKPSRDICQRGTSLTIQCQVDSQVTMMFWYRQQPGQSLTLIATANQGSEATYESGFVIDKFPISRPNLTFSTLTVSNMSPEDSSIYLCSVVAIPNNAEAFFGQGTRLTVV.

This clonotype was detected once. The chain is built from TRBV10-3 and TRBJ1-3; 7 nucleotides agree with TRBD1. V trimming: 4 bases; J trimming: 8 bases; junction bases outside the gene matches: 11. The V gene's germline CDR1 is ENHRY and CDR2 SYGVKD. The CDR3 runs to 15 residues. CDR3 in amino acids: CAISVQGSGQDTIYF. CDR3 nucleotides: TGTGCCATCAGTGTACAGGGGAGCGGTCAGGACACCATATATTTT.